Listed below are T cell receptor beta chains from one sample, sequenced in a study of blood T cells in healthy people across ages. MiXCR, applied by TCRdb to the 5' RACE reads, yields one record per CDR3 protein. There are fewer than 2 million distinct CDR3 sequences in the sample; approximately 40% occur only once, and more than 20% lies in the top ten. Sample: blood. Receptors were obtained from a human donor in good health. Both conserved end residues are part of each CDR3. D genes are given only for firm matches. Size values are once, few and many counts, or a class for expanded clones, and some rows have none.

J: TRBJ1-1
size: .
D: TRBD1
V: TRBV5-1
DNA: TGCGCCAGCTCGAAACAGGGGGGTGGCACTGAAGCTTTCTTT
CDR3: CASSKQGGGTEAFF

J: TRBJ1-5
size: few
D: .
V: TRBV6-5
DNA: TGTGCCACCGCCCCCCAGTTAAGTTATCAGCCCCAGCATTTT
CDR3: CATAPQLSYQPQHF

J: TRBJ2-7
size: .
D: TRBD1
V: TRBV7-2
DNA: TGTGCCTGCACCTCCGGACAGGGACCCTACGAGCAGTACTTC
CDR3: CACTSGQGPYEQYF

J: TRBJ2-5
size: few
D: .
V: TRBV7-9
DNA: TGTGCCAGCAGCTTTCTTCGGGGTGAGGGCCAAGAGACCCAGTACTTC
CDR3: CASSFLRGEGQETQYF

J: TRBJ2-7
size: .
D: .
V: TRBV7-2
DNA: TGTGCCAGCAGCTTAGCCCTTACGACAGGGAGGAATCTCTACGAGCAGTACTTC
CDR3: CASSLALTTGRNLYEQYF

J: TRBJ2-1
size: many
D: .
V: TRBV6-6
DNA: TGTGCCAGCAGTAACGACGGATATGAGCAGTTCTTC
CDR3: CASSNDGYEQFF

J: TRBJ2-7
size: few
D: .
V: TRBV29-1
DNA: TGCAGCGTTGAAGATCTCTCCTACGAGCAGTACTTC
CDR3: CSVEDLSYEQYF

J: TRBJ2-7
size: .
D: .
V: TRBV9
DNA: TGTACCAGCAGCGTAGTGTCAGGGGCTAACGAGCAGTACTTC
CDR3: CTSSVVSGANEQYF

J: TRBJ1-2
size: .
D: .
V: TRBV7-9
DNA: TGTGCCAGCAGCCTAGGCCCAGGGGCCTATGGCTACACCTTC
CDR3: CASSLGPGAYGYTF

J: TRBJ1-2
size: few
D: .
V: TRBV29-1
DNA: TGCAGCGTTGAAGAGCATTCCGGTCAGAATCCATATGGCTACACCTTC
CDR3: CSVEEHSGQNPYGYTF

J: TRBJ2-5
size: few
D: .
V: TRBV20-1
DNA: TGCAGTGCTAGACTAGCGGAGACCCAGTACTTC
CDR3: CSARLAETQYF

J: TRBJ2-7
size: .
D: .
V: TRBV11-2
DNA: TGTGCCAGCAGCGCCGGACTGATATACGAGCAGTACTTC
CDR3: CASSAGLIYEQYF

J: TRBJ1-2
size: once
D: .
V: TRBV29-1
DNA: TGCAGCGTCGAACCCAGGGACGGTAACTATGGCTACACCTTC
CDR3: CSVEPRDGNYGYTF

J: TRBJ1-2
size: few
D: TRBD1
V: TRBV7-2
DNA: TGTGCCAGCAGCCCAGGGGGCGTGAGGGGCTACACCTTC
CDR3: CASSPGGVRGYTF

J: TRBJ1-5
size: once
D: .
V: TRBV25-1
DNA: TGTGCCAGCAGTGAATTTTGTTCGAGTCTCTATCAGCCCCAGCATTTT
CDR3: CASSEFCSSLYQPQHF